This paragraph reports one T cell receptor beta chain. Antigen: not known. Looked up from germline, CDR1 is SGHNT and CDR2 is YENEEA. The CDR3 length is 17 residues. With UMI labels, 5' RACE was used to prepare the TRB cDNA libraries. TCRdb reanalyzed the 5' RACE reads, giving one entry per CDR3 protein sequence and no DNA. The table lists 150,000 or so distinct CDR3 sequences, with about 0.28% in the top ten. These data come from a study of CXCR3-negative and CXCR3-positive naive CD8 T cells. Study-level results: Both naive subsets had comparably high diversity; memory CD8+ cells much lower. Relative to CXCR3-negative naive cells, CXCR3-positive naive cells had more hydrophobic TRB CDR3s.

The sequence was collected from a human donor in good health. Some clones in this sample may be carry-over from other donors' samples. Source material: naive CXCR3+ CD8+ T cells from blood. This sample's subset: CD45RO-CCR7+CD27+CD95- naive CD8+ T cells expressing CXCR3 (TNR3+). The rearrangement joins TRBV11-3 to TRBJ2-1; the TCRdb call, TRBD2, lacks DNA for checking. CDR3 protein: CASSLDLSGGPSKEQFF.